Sequencing of this T cell receptor beta chain was carried out in a study of post-analysis software for immune sequencing data. Turning to the study itself: There were relapsing-remitting, secondary progressive and progressive-relapsing multiple sclerosis among the disease courses included. Whole-study results and caveats: The normalized Chao1 diversity of multiple sclerosis patients was significantly lower than that of controls. F measure clustering grouped samples strongly by preparation batch. Five TRBV segments, including TRBV5-6, TRBV5-1 and TRBV20-1, were more frequent in patients than controls.

V gave up 5 bases and J gave up 0 bases, with 11 bases separating them. Germline V gene lookup returns CDR1 SGHVS and CDR2 FQNEAQ. This CDR3 has 14 amino acids. For this clonotype: What it recognizes is unknown.

Included in the TCR beta cDNA libraries were unique molecular identifiers. The authors obtained roughly 500,000 cDNA molecules from approximately 0.95 to 9.8 million T cells. TCRdb itself ran the PCR reads through MiXCR, one entry per CDR3 protein. The sample lists about half a million distinct CDR3 sequences, less than 45% occurring once. The sequencing input was blood. This receptor was obtained from a girl aged 5-17 years with multiple sclerosis. J is TRBJ2-7 and V is TRBV7-8, with a weak D call TRBD1 (5 bases). The CDR3: CASSGAGLSYEQYF. The DNA of the CDR3 is TGTGCCAGCAGCGGGGCAGGGCTCTCCTACGAGCAGTACTTC. Full variable domain (outside the CDR3, taken from reference TRBV7-8 and TRBJ2-7): GAGVSQSPRYKVAKRGQDVALRCDPISGHVSLFWYQQALGQGPEFLTYFQNEAQLDKSGLPSDRFFAERPEGSVSTLKIQRTQQEDSAVYLCASSGAGLSYEQYFGPGTRLTVT.